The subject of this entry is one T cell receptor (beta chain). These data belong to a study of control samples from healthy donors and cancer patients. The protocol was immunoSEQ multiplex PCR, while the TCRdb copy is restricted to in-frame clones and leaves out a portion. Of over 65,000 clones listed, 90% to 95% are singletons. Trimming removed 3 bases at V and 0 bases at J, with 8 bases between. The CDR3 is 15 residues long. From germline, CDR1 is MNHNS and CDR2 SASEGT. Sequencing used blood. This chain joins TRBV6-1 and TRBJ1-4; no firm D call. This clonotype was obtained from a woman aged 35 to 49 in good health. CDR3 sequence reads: CASSEVPATNEKLFF. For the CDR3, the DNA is TGTGCCAGCAGTGAGGTCCCGGCAACTAATGAAAAACTGTTTTTT.